These 27 T cell receptor beta chains were all obtained from the same sample, sequenced in a study of shared clonotypes between healthy human individuals (dated by TCRdb to about 2020). Library prep was done by the immunoSEQ multiplex PCR assay. Held by TCRdb, this immuneACCESS table contains in-frame sequences only and omits some clones. Under half of the omission traces to an unresolved V gene where checked; the cause of the rest is unknown. A total of millions of clones appear in this sample, approximately 93% of them only once. 0.39% of the sample belongs to the ten largest clones. The sample comprised naive CD4+ T cells from PBMCs. Explained via the paper, the cell subset or site label denotes: CD45RA+ positively selected. The receptors were gathered from a man aged 18 to 30 in good health. Some clones in this sample may be carry-over from other donors' samples.

CDR3 protein: CASSALPLARGDGELFF. In nucleotides, the CDR3 is TGTGCCAGCAGCGCTCTCCCTCTAGCGAGGGGTGACGGGGAGCTGTTTTTT. The V call is TRBV9, the J call TRBJ2-2, with TRBD2 as a possible D gene (6 bases). Trimming took 3 bases from V and 7 from J, leaving 22 bases between them. Germline V lookup: CDR1 SGDLS, CDR2 YYNGEE. CDR3 length: 17 amino acids.

The V gene is TRBV5-1, the J gene TRBJ2-5; weak D call: TRBD2 (5 bases). The CDR3 totals 14 residues. Per the germline V gene, CDR1 is SGHRS and CDR2 is YFSETQ. Trimming cost V 6 bases and J 1 base, with 13 bases left between them. Here the CDR3 reads CASTQRNSQETQYF. In nucleotides, the CDR3 is TGCGCCAGCACCCAGCGGAACTCCCAAGAGACCCAGTACTTC.

The chain combines TRBV5-5 with TRBJ2-7, with TRBD2 as a possible D gene (5 bases). Germline V gene sequence: CDR1 SGHKS, CDR2 YYEKEE (reference sequence). Trimming removed 0 bases from V and 4 bases from J, with 17 bases in between. The length of the CDR3 is 16 residues. The CDR3 bases are TGTGCCAGCAGCTTGGCCGGTTTAGCGACGTATTACGAGCAGTACTTC. Protein sequence: CASSLAGLATYYEQYF.

The gene calls are TRBV4-1 and TRBJ1-4; D possibly corresponds to TRBD1 (5 bases). The CDR3 extends over 14 amino acids. In germline, CDR1 is MGHRA, CDR2 YSYEKL. V was trimmed by 0 bases and J by 14 bases, leaving 16 bases between them. Written as DNA, the CDR3 is TGCGCCAGCAGCCAAGATAGGGGAGGGTTAGGGCTGTTTTTT. It translates to CASSQDRGGLGLFF.

This chain links TRBV30 with TRBJ1-4, with D unclear. Trimming cost V 2 bases and J 6 bases, with 10 bases left between them. This CDR3 comprises 13 residues. In germline, CDR1 is GTSNPN, CDR2 SVGIG (reference sequence). DNA of the CDR3: TGTGCCTGGAGTATGGGTGTGGATGAAAAACTGTTTTTT. This codes for CAWSMGVDEKLFF.

Remarks on this clone: Additional DNA sequences in this sample encode the identical CDR3. The chain uses TRBV5-1 and TRBJ2-7; 8 nucleotides line up with TRBD2. CDR1 and CDR2 from the germline V gene are SGHRS and YFSETQ. The CDR3 sequence is 14 residues long. The V gene end was trimmed by 5 bases and the J gene end by 2 bases; junction bases not matched to a gene: 6. The CDR3 DNA reads TGCGCCAGCAGTTTCAGCGGGAGCCCCTACGAGCAGTACTTC. Protein: CASSFSGSPYEQYF.

V gene TRBV2 combines with J gene TRBJ1-1; weak D call: TRBD1 (5 bases). From germline, CDR1 is SNHLY and CDR2 FYNNEI. The CDR3 is 13 residues long. The V and J ends lost 7 bases and 4 bases respectively, with 13 bases between them. The CDR3 reads CASIQEVRTEAFF. CDR3 DNA: TGTGCCAGCATACAGGAGGTCCGCACTGAAGCTTTCTTT.

The genes are TRBV7-3 and TRBJ2-1, with 9 bases lining up with TRBD2. CDR1 SGHTA and CDR2 FQGTGA come from the germline V gene. The length of the CDR3 is 15 residues. V lost 4 bases, J lost 3 bases, and 4 bases stayed unmatched. The DNA for the CDR3 is TGTGCCAGCAGCTCGACTAGCGGATTCTACAATGAGCAGTTCTTC. Translating gives CASSSTSGFYNEQFF.

The CDR3 DNA is TGCGCCAGCAGCCATCTTAGCGGGAGGGCCAATGAGCAGTTCTTC. Amino acid sequence: CASSHLSGRANEQFF. The rearrangement joins TRBV4-1 to TRBJ2-1; 11 nucleotides align to TRBD2. CDR1 is MGHRA, CDR2 YSYEKL, per germline. The ends lost 3 bases at V and 6 bases at J; junction bases unmatched: 4. The length of the CDR3 is 15 residues.

The chain recombines TRBV18 with TRBJ2-2; D not certain. The ends were cut back, 1 base at V and 4 bases at J, with 7 bases in the middle. The CDR3 is made up of 14 amino acids. The germline gives CDR1 KGHSH, CDR2 LQKENI. CDR3 loop: CASSPQGSTGELFF. DNA of the CDR3: TGTGCCAGCTCACCACAGGGTAGCACCGGGGAGCTGTTTTTT.

The chain is built from TRBV27 and TRBJ1-3; possibly TRBD1 for D (6 bases). V lost 10 bases and J lost 3, with 22 bases in between. This CDR3 comprises 16 residues. CDR1 and CDR2 from the germline V gene are MNHEY and SMNVEV (reference sequence). CDR3 sequence: CATNRPYRVGGNTIYF. In DNA, the CDR3 is TGTGCCACAAACAGGCCCTACAGGGTGGGTGGAAACACCATATATTTT.

The J gene is TRBJ2-2, the V gene TRBV9; unclear D gene. The ends were cut back, 3 bases at V and 13 bases at J, with 13 bases in the middle. The CDR3 spans 12 residues. Germline values: CDR1 SGDLS, CDR2 YYNGEE. Written as DNA, the CDR3 is TGTGCCAGCAGCGGTACGGGCCGCGCGCTGTTTTTT. It encodes CASSGTGRALFF.

The rearrangement links TRBV29-1 to TRBJ2-7, with 7 bases identical to TRBD1. Germline V lookup: CDR1 SQVTM, CDR2 ANQGSEA. This CDR3 contains 14 residues. V lost 7 bases and J lost 0; bases outside the gene matches: 9. Here the CDR3 DNA reads TGCAGCGCACAGGGACAGAGGAGCTCCTACGAGCAGTACTTC. Encoded protein: CSAQGQRSSYEQYF.

The genes are TRBV2 and TRBJ2-7; 10 nucleotides match TRBD1. The CDR3 sequence is 14 residues long. Trimming at V came to 4 bases and at J to 5 bases, leaving 5 bases not matched to a gene. Germline V CDR1 and CDR2: SNHLY, FYNNEI. The CDR3 protein is CASSGLGQGHEQYF. In DNA form, the CDR3 reads TGTGCCAGCAGTGGACTGGGACAGGGGCACGAGCAGTACTTC.

The V and J genes are TRBV28 and TRBJ2-1; weak D call: TRBD2 (6 bases). Germline loops: CDR1 MDHEN, CDR2 SYDVKM. The CDR3 sequence is 14 residues long. V was pared by 7 bases and J by 4 bases, with 14 bases between. CDR3 in amino acids: CASNGRDLYNEQFF. CDR3 nucleotide sequence: TGTGCCAGCAATGGGCGGGACCTATACAATGAGCAGTTCTTC.

The genes are TRBV7-9 and TRBJ2-1, with 7 positions matching TRBD2. Per germline, CDR1 SEHNR and CDR2 FQNEAQ (reference sequence). CDR3 length: 17 amino acids. J lost 8 bases, V lost 2 bases, and 15 bases had no gene match. Here the CDR3 DNA reads TGTGCCAGCAGCTTAAGAATACGCGGGAGCATCGGCGATGAGCAGTTCTTC. This codes for CASSLRIRGSIGDEQFF.

This clone was detected once. This sequence joins TRBV11-2 and TRBJ1-2; 7 bases match TRBD1. V gave up 1 base and J gave up 6 bases; unmatched junction bases: 5. The CDR3 has 14 residues. CDR1 SGHAT and CDR2 FQNNGV come from the germline V gene. The CDR3 bases are TGTGCCAGCAGCTTAGGGGGACAGACAGATGGCTACACCTTC. Protein: CASSLGGQTDGYTF.

The V gene is TRBV18, the J gene TRBJ1-5; D is unresolved. Trimming removed 5 bases from V and 0 bases from J, with 14 bases in between. This CDR3 spans 16 amino acids. In germline, CDR1 is KGHSH, CDR2 LQKENI. The CDR3 spells CASSSEQSYSNQPQHF. The CDR3 nucleotides read TGTGCCAGCTCAAGTGAGCAGAGTTATAGCAATCAGCCCCAGCATTTT.

The chain joins TRBV5-1 to TRBJ1-1; no reliable D call. Trimming pared 4 bases from V and 12 bases from J, leaving 19 bases between. The CDR3 extends over 13 amino acids. Per germline, CDR1 SGHRS and CDR2 YFSETQ. The CDR3 DNA follows: TGCGCCAGCAGCCCGGGAGGCGTTGAGGTGCCTTTCTTT. Translating gives CASSPGGVEVPFF. Combining the CDR3 with reference TRBV5-1 and TRBJ1-1 gives the whole variable domain KAGVTQTPRYLIKTRGQQVTLSCSPISGHRSVSWYQQTPGQGLQFLFEYFSETQRNKGNFPGRFSGRQFSNSRSEMNVSTLELGDSALYLCASSPGGVEVPFFGQGTRLTVV.

CDR3 loop: CASSAALAGDTGELFF. DNA for the CDR3: TGTGCCAGCTCAGCCGCCTTAGCGGGGGACACCGGGGAGCTGTTTTTT. The chain combines TRBV18 with TRBJ2-2; 9 nucleotides align to TRBD2. Germline CDR1 KGHSH, CDR2 LQKENI. V was pared by 5 bases and J by 3 bases, with 7 bases of the junction left unmatched. The CDR3 length is 16 residues.

The chain has TRBV18 and TRBJ1-1; no definite D call. CDR1 KGHSH and CDR2 LQKENI come from the germline V gene. CDR3 size: 15 residues. With 3 bases removed from V and 1 base from J, the gap between germline ends came to 12 bases. Here the CDR3 reads CASSPQRASNTEAFF. The CDR3, as DNA: TGTGCCAGCTCACCGCAGAGGGCGTCGAACACTGAAGCTTTCTTT.

This sequence joins TRBV27 and TRBJ2-7, with 8 bases that match TRBD2. CDR3 size: 16 residues. Germline assignment: CDR1 MNHEY and CDR2 SMNVEV (reference sequence). The J segment lost 0 bases and the V segment lost 3 bases, leaving 7 bases of the junction unmatched. CDR3 sequence reads: CASSFRGGGSSYEQYF. The DNA of the CDR3 is TGTGCCAGCAGTTTTCGGGGGGGCGGAAGCTCCTACGAGCAGTACTTC.

This chain links TRBV19 with TRBJ2-7; 8 bases are shared with TRBD2. CDR1 and CDR2 from the germline V gene are LNHDA and SQIVND (reference sequence). The CDR3 loop spans 14 amino acids. Trimming removed 5 bases from V and 4 bases from J; junction bases left unmatched: 7. The CDR3 spells CASSPIAGFYEQYF. CDR3 coding DNA: TGTGCCAGTAGTCCGATAGCGGGATTTTACGAGCAGTACTTC.

This rearrangement joins TRBV19 to TRBJ2-1; D is unclear. The V end was cut by 1 base, the J end by 5 bases, with 9 bases between. Germline loops: CDR1 LNHDA, CDR2 SQIVND (reference sequence). This CDR3 has 14 residues. The CDR3: CASSIVGPNNEQFF. DNA of the CDR3: TGTGCCAGTAGTATAGTAGGGCCAAACAATGAGCAGTTCTTC.

J is TRBJ1-1 and V is TRBV5-1; 11 bases map to TRBD1. Germline V CDR1 and CDR2: SGHRS, YFSETQ. V gave up 4 bases and J gave up 1 base; unmatched junction bases: 12. This CDR3 spans 18 amino acids. Written as DNA, the CDR3 is TGCGCCAGCAGCATAATGGACAGGGGGCGATTTGCGAACACTGAAGCTTTCTTT. As protein: CASSIMDRGRFANTEAFF.

Turning to this clone: This same CDR3 is encoded by further DNA sequences in the sample. V usage is TRBV14 and J usage is TRBJ2-5; D is uncertain. The germline V and J ends were trimmed by 3 bases and 5 bases, with 4 bases remaining between them. The CDR3 runs 11 residues. The V gene's germline CDR1 is SGHDN and CDR2 FVKESK. Written as DNA, the CDR3 is TGTGCCAGCAGCCAGGTTGAGACCCAGTACTTC. Its protein product is CASSQVETQYF.

The rearrangement links TRBV5-4 to TRBJ2-2; D tentatively reads TRBD1 or TRBD2 (5 bases each). V was pared by 0 bases and J by 6 bases, with 24 bases between. CDR1 and CDR2 (germline): SGHNT, YYREEE (reference sequence). The CDR3 runs 19 residues. CDR3 DNA: TGTGCCAGCAGCTTGGCATTGGACTCCCAGGGTTGGGTCGCCGGGGAGCTGTTTTTT. It yields the protein CASSLALDSQGWVAGELFF.